Shown below are 15 T cell receptor beta chains from a single sample sequenced in a study of siplizumab effects on memory and regulatory T cells. Sequencing was performed with immunoSEQ multiplex PCR; in TCRdb, only in-frame clones are kept and a portion is missing. The table lists about 100,000 clones, 80% to 95% of them singletons. Sequenced: CD4+ T cells sorted from blood. The receptors shown here come from a human donor in good health.

This CDR3 reads CASSEALETQYF. CDR3 sequence (DNA): TGTGCCAGCAGTGAAGCGCTAGAGACCCAGTACTTC. The chain carries TRBV2 and TRBJ2-5; no clear D gene. V gave up 0 bases and J gave up 4 bases, with 3 bases separating them. The CDR3 has 12 amino acids. Germline V lookup: CDR1 SNHLY, CDR2 FYNNEI.

The chain joins TRBV7-9 to TRBJ1-5; tentative D call: TRBD1 (6 bases). Germline V CDR1 and CDR2: SEHNR, FQNEAQ (reference sequence). This CDR3 region has 17 residues. Deletions cut 5 bases from V and 2 bases from J, with 19 bases between. The CDR3 nucleotides read TGTGCCAGCAGCCCCACGCCAGGGGAGCTGGGCAATCAGCCCCAGCATTTT. This translates into CASSPTPGELGNQPQHF.

The rearrangement links TRBV7-2 to TRBJ1-1; D ambiguous. Germline CDR1 reads SGHTA; CDR2 reads FQGNSA. Trimming pared 1 base from V and 5 bases from J, leaving 8 bases between. The CDR3 is made up of 13 amino acids. CDR3 protein: CASSLDVVTEAFF. CDR3 nucleotides: TGTGCCAGCAGCTTAGATGTGGTGACTGAAGCTTTCTTT.

The chain is built from TRBV7-2 and TRBJ2-3, with 13 bases fitting TRBD2. The V segment lost 1 base and the J segment 7 bases; nucleotides outside the gene matches: 8. This CDR3 comprises 17 residues. CDR1 is SGHTA, CDR2 FQGNSA, per germline. CDR3 amino acids: CASSLGTSGGRGHTQYF. The CDR3 bases are TGTGCCAGCAGCTTAGGGACTAGCGGGGGCCGCGGCCATACGCAGTATTTT.

The chain employs TRBV7-2 and TRBJ1-4, with D possibly matching TRBD1 (6 bases). V dropped 4 bases and J dropped 0 bases, with 18 bases sitting between them. Looked up from germline, CDR1 is SGHTA and CDR2 is FQGNSA. CDR3 length: 18 residues. The CDR3 reads CASSSQIQGYATNEKLFF. CDR3 coding DNA: TGTGCCAGCAGCTCCCAAATACAGGGATATGCAACTAATGAAAAACTGTTTTTT.

V gene TRBV27 combines with J gene TRBJ2-3; TRBD2 matches 11 bases. This CDR3 region has 15 residues. Germline CDR1 is MNHEY and CDR2 is SMNVEV (reference sequence). Trimming took 5 bases from V and 6 from J; bases not matched to a gene: 7. The CDR3: CASSTHRTSGDTQYF. In DNA, the CDR3 is TGTGCCAGCAGTACCCATCGGACTAGCGGGGATACGCAGTATTTT.

The J gene is TRBJ1-5, the V gene TRBV2, with D uncertain. V lost 4 bases and J lost 0, with 7 bases in between. The CDR3 extends over 14 amino acids. Germline V gene data show CDR1 as SNHLY and CDR2 as FYNNEI. The CDR3 loop is CASSASYSNQPQHF. DNA of the CDR3: TGTGCCAGCAGTGCCAGTTATAGCAATCAGCCCCAGCATTTT.

This chain connects TRBV18 to TRBJ2-7, with D possibly TRBD2 on 6 matching bases. Germline V CDR1 and CDR2: KGHSH, LQKENI. This CDR3 contains 14 residues. Trimming left V 1 base short and J 2 bases short, with 9 bases between. The CDR3 DNA reads as TGTGCCAGCTCACCACGCGGGGAGCCCTACGAGCAGTACTTC. Its translation is CASSPRGEPYEQYF.

This clone was recorded only once. V gene TRBV21-1 combines with J gene TRBJ1-6. TRBV21-1 is deemed a pseudogene. The CDR3 runs to 14 residues. The CDR3 nucleotides are TGTGCCAGCAGCAAAGCGAGAGGGGACTCACCCCTCCACTTT. It codes for CASSKARGDSPLHF.

The J gene is TRBJ2-2, the V gene TRBV10-3, with D possibly being TRBD1 or TRBD2 (5 bases each). Germline V CDR1 and CDR2: ENHRY, SYGVKD. The germline V and J ends were trimmed by 8 bases and 4 bases, with 14 bases remaining between them. The CDR3 totals 14 residues. CDR3 amino acids: CAIGEQDSTGELFF. DNA for the CDR3: TGTGCCATCGGAGAACAGGACTCCACCGGGGAGCTGTTTTTT.

V usage is TRBV29-1 and J usage is TRBJ1-2; D ambiguous. This CDR3 has 9 residues. CDR1 is SQVTM and CDR2 is ANQGSEA in the germline V gene. The CDR3 DNA follows: TGCATCGGCCTGGGGGGCTACACCTTC. Protein sequence: CIGLGGYTF.

The chain joins TRBV18 to TRBJ1-3; D is ambiguous. From germline, CDR1 is KGHSH and CDR2 LQKENI. The CDR3 runs to 14 residues. V was pared by 1 base and J by 2 bases, with 6 bases between. CDR3 sequence: CASSPQEAGNTIYF. The CDR3 nucleotides read TGTGCCAGCTCACCACAGGAGGCTGGAAACACCATATATTTT. The complete variable domain, with remaining parts taken from reference TRBV18 and TRBJ1-3, reads NAGVMQNPRHLVRRRGQEARLRCSPMKGHSHVYWYRQLPEEGLKFMVYLQKENIIDESGMPKERFSAEFPKEGPSILRIQQVVRGDSAAYFCASSPQEAGNTIYFGEGSWLTVV.

The V and J genes are TRBV7-6 and TRBJ2-2; 10 bases line up with TRBD1. The ends lost 1 base at V and 6 bases at J; junction bases unmatched: 2. Germline V CDR1 and CDR2: SGHVS, FNYEAQ. The CDR3 spans 15 residues. CDR3 sequence: CASSLEDRGAGELFF. The CDR3, as DNA: TGTGCCAGCAGCTTAGAGGACAGGGGGGCCGGGGAGCTGTTTTTT.

The CDR3 protein is CASTEEDRDTNYGYTF. The DNA for the CDR3 is TGTGCCAGCACCGAAGAAGACCGGGACACGAACTATGGCTACACCTTC. The chain joins TRBV5-6 to TRBJ1-2; TRBD1 is a possible D gene (6 bases). Per the germline V gene, CDR1 is SGHDT and CDR2 is YYEEEE. The CDR3 is 16 amino acids. Trimming shortened V by 6 bases and J by 2 bases, and 20 bases separated the two germline ends.

The CDR3 spells CATDLPGGGNNSPLHF. In DNA, the CDR3 is TGTGCCACCGATCTTCCGGGGGGGGGTAATAATTCACCCCTCCACTTT. The V and J genes are TRBV11-3 and TRBJ1-6; D is perhaps TRBD1 (5 bases). This CDR3 has 16 amino acids. The V gene's germline CDR1 is SGHNT and CDR2 YENEEA. V lost 10 bases, J lost 5 bases, and 21 bases lay in between.